A selection of T cell receptor beta chains follows, all from one sample in a study of T cell responses to AZD1222 COVID-19 vaccine. Repertoires were generated with immunoSEQ multiplex PCR, while TCRdb's copy carries only in-frame clones and drops some. The sample shows over 85,000 clones, roughly 83% of them seen only once. Material: peripheral blood, obtained 28 days after the second AZD1222 dose. The receptors here all came from an adult who received the AZD1222 COVID-19 vaccine. CDR3s include the opening cysteine and the closing phenylalanine or tryptophan. The D gene is left open where the match is weak. Some rows have no size entry. The others give once, few or many, or a class for an expanded clone.

V gene	clone size	CDR3 length	J gene	D gene	CDR3 DNA	CDR3 protein
TRBV5-1	.	16	TRBJ2-7	.	TGCGCCAGCAGCGTTGCGGGTGGACAGAACTCCTACGAGCAGTACTTC	CASSVAGGQNSYEQYF
TRBV7-3	.	13	TRBJ1-1	.	TGTGCCAGCAGCTCCGACAGAAACACTGAAGCTTTCTTT	CASSSDRNTEAFF
TRBV7-9	.	13	TRBJ1-1	.	TGTGCCAGCAGCTTAGGTAGGGACGGAGAAGCTTTCTTT	CASSLGRDGEAFF
TRBV19	.	12	TRBJ2-7	TRBD1	TGTGCCAGTACGGGGACAGGGAACGAGCAGTACTTC	CASTGTGNEQYF
TRBV6-2/TRBV6-3	.	15	TRBJ2-7	TRBD1	TGTGCCAGCAGTTACGCTACAGGGGCAGTTTACGAGCAGTACTTC	CASSYATGAVYEQYF
TRBV25-1	once	14	TRBJ2-2	.	TGTGCCAGCAGTGAATACTGGATTACCGGGGAGCTGTTTTTT	CASSEYWITGELFF
TRBV6-6	.	15	TRBJ1-1	.	TGTGCCAGCAGTTACTCGATAGGGTTCGACACTGAAGCTTTCTTT	CASSYSIGFDTEAFF
TRBV15	few	13	TRBJ2-1	.	TGTGCCACCAGCGCCAGACTGAACAATGAGCAGTTCTTC	CATSARLNNEQFF
TRBV7-9	.	12	TRBJ1-1	.	TGTGCCAGCAGCTTAAGCGGGACTGAAGCTTTCTTT	CASSLSGTEAFF
TRBV4-2	.	17	TRBJ1-3	TRBD1	TGTGCCAGCAGCCAGAAATGGGACAGGGGGTCTGGAAACACCATATATTTT	CASSQKWDRGSGNTIYF
TRBV19	.	16	TRBJ1-2	.	TGTGCCAGTAGTATAGCGGGGGAAGTGGCACGCTATGGCTACACCTTC	CASSIAGEVARYGYTF
TRBV4-2	.	15	TRBJ2-7	.	TGTGCCAGCAGCCAAGAAGTAGGTTCGTTAAACGAGCAGTACTTC	CASSQEVGSLNEQYF
TRBV6-5	few	13	TRBJ1-1	TRBD1	TGTGCCAGTAGCAGGGGGCGCGGCACTGAAGCTTTCTTT	CASSRGRGTEAFF
TRBV23-1	.	13	TRBJ2-5	.	TGCGCCAGCAGCCCCCGGTGGGAGGAGACCCAGTACTTC	CASSPRWEETQYF
TRBV7-2	.	13	TRBJ1-1	.	TGTGCCAGCAGCTTAGTCGAGGGCTCTGAAGCTTTCTTT	CASSLVEGSEAFF
TRBV2	.	17	TRBJ1-1	.	TGTGCCAGCAGTGAAGGCTGGTCGGGGCAGGGGAACACTGAAGCTTTCTTT	CASSEGWSGQGNTEAFF
TRBV11-2	.	15	TRBJ2-1	TRBD2	TGTGCCAGCAGCCTGAGCGGGACCTCCTACAATGAGCAGTTCTTC	CASSLSGTSYNEQFF
TRBV7-2	.	16	TRBJ2-7	TRBD2	TGTGCCAGCAGCTCGCTGGGCGGGAGGGCCCCCTACGAGCAGTACTTC	CASSSLGGRAPYEQYF
TRBV5-4	.	16	TRBJ2-1	TRBD2	TGTGCCAGCAGCTTGTACGGCGGGGGCTCCTACAATGAGCAGTTCTTC	CASSLYGGGSYNEQFF
TRBV27	.	14	TRBJ2-1	.	TGTGCCAGCAGTTTACGGGGGGCCGTATCCGAGCAGTTCTTC	CASSLRGAVSEQFF
TRBV9	.	14	TRBJ1-1	.	TGTGCCAGCAGCGTAGTGTCTGAGAACACTGAAGCTTTCTTT	CASSVVSENTEAFF
TRBV6-2/TRBV6-3	.	14	TRBJ2-5	TRBD2	TGTGCCAGCAGCCCCGGGACTAGTGAAGAGACCCAGTACTTC	CASSPGTSEETQYF
TRBV6-1	.	14	TRBJ1-3	.	TGTGCCAGCAGTGAAGCCCTCCCCGGAAACACCATATATTTT	CASSEALPGNTIYF
TRBV7-2	.	15	TRBJ2-7	.	TGTGCCAGCAGCCTAACAGGGACTGATCCCTACGAGCAGTACTTC	CASSLTGTDPYEQYF
TRBV18	once	16	TRBJ1-4	.	TGTGCCAGCTCACCACAGGGGTACGAAACTAATGAAAAACTGTTTTTT	CASSPQGYETNEKLFF
TRBV5-1	.	14	TRBJ1-1	.	TGCGCCAGCAGCTTGGTCAGCCAGAACACTGAAGCTTTCTTT	CASSLVSQNTEAFF
TRBV10-3	.	11	TRBJ2-7	.	TGTGCCATCAGTGAGGGACGAGCGCAGTACTTC	CAISEGRAQYF
TRBV9	.	15	TRBJ1-1	.	TGTGCCAGCAGCGTAGGCCCCCGCGAGAACACTGAAGCTTTCTTT	CASSVGPRENTEAFF
TRBV7-9	.	12	TRBJ2-1	TRBD2	TGTGCCAGCAGTCCAACTAGCGGGGCCACGTTCTTC	CASSPTSGATFF
TRBV7-3	.	15	TRBJ2-1	TRBD2	TGTGCCAGCAGCTTCCTAGCGGGGGTGGGTAATGAGCAGTTCTTC	CASSFLAGVGNEQFF
TRBV5-6	.	13	TRBJ1-5	.	TGTGCCAGCAGCCTAGGACGGGAGAGTCCCCAGCATTTT	CASSLGRESPQHF
TRBV21-1	.	15	TRBJ1-1	.	TGTGCCAGCAGGTACCCGGTAAGCTACTACACTGAAGCTTTCTTT	CASRYPVSYYTEAFF
TRBV10-3	few	14	TRBJ2-7	TRBD2	TGTGCCATCAGTGACCCTAGCGGGGGTCCCGAGCAGTACTTC	CAISDPSGGPEQYF
TRBV18	.	16	TRBJ2-7	TRBD1	TGTGCCAGCTCACCAGCCGGACAGGGCCCAGCCTACGAGCAGTACTTC	CASSPAGQGPAYEQYF
TRBV25-1	.	13	TRBJ1-2	.	TGTGCCAGCAGTGTCCAGGGATCGGGTGGCTACACCTTC	CASSVQGSGGYTF
TRBV6-2/TRBV6-3	.	13	TRBJ2-2	.	TGTGCCAGCAGTTCCCTAGGTCGCGGGGAGCTGTTTTTT	CASSSLGRGELFF
TRBV19	.	16	TRBJ1-5	.	TGTGCCAGTAGTTCGACCGCCGTTCGCGTCGGTCAGCCCCAGCATTTT	CASSSTAVRVGQPQHF
TRBV3-1/TRBV3-2	.	14	TRBJ1-1	.	TGTGCCAGCAGCCCACACGGACTGAACACTGAAGCTTTCTTT	CASSPHGLNTEAFF
TRBV13	.	16	TRBJ2-1	TRBD2	TGTGCCAGCAGCTTGGCTAGCGGGGCATCCTACAATGAGCAGTTCTTC	CASSLASGASYNEQFF
TRBV2	.	13	TRBJ1-2	TRBD1	TGTGCCAGCACCTTGACAGGGGCATATGGCTACACCTTC	CASTLTGAYGYTF
TRBV7-9	few	11	TRBJ2-5	.	TGTGCCAGCAGCTTACAGGAGACCCAGTACTTC	CASSLQETQYF
TRBV6-6	.	14	TRBJ1-2	.	TGTGCCAGCATACAGAACAGGGACCACAATGGCTACACCTTC	CASIQNRDHNGYTF
TRBV5-1	.	18	TRBJ2-1	.	TGCGCCAGCAGCCCAATCTCGTGGGGGCGATCCTCCTACAATGAGCAGTTCTTC	CASSPISWGRSSYNEQFF
TRBV10-2	.	13	TRBJ1-5	.	TGCGCCAGCAGTGAGGAGGGTAATCAGCCCCAGCATTTT	CASSEEGNQPQHF
TRBV9	once	15	TRBJ2-5	.	TGTGCCAGCAGCTCTCCCGGATCCAACTTGGAGACCCAGTACTTC	CASSSPGSNLETQYF